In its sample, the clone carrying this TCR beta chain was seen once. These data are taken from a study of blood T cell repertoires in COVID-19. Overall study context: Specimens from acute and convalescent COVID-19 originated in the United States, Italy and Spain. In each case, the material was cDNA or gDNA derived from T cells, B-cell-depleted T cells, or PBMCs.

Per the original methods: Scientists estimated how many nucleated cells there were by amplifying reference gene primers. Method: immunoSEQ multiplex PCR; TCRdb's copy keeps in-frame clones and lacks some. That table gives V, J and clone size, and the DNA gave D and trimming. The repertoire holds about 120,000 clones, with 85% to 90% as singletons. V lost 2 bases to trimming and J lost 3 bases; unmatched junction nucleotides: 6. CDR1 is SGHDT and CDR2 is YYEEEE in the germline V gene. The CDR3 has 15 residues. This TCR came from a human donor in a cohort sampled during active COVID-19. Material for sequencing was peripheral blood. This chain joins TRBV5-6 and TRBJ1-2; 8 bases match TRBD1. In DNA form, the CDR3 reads TGTGCCAGCAGCTTAATCCCGACAGGGGACTATGGCTACACCTTC. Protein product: CASSLIPTGDYGYTF.